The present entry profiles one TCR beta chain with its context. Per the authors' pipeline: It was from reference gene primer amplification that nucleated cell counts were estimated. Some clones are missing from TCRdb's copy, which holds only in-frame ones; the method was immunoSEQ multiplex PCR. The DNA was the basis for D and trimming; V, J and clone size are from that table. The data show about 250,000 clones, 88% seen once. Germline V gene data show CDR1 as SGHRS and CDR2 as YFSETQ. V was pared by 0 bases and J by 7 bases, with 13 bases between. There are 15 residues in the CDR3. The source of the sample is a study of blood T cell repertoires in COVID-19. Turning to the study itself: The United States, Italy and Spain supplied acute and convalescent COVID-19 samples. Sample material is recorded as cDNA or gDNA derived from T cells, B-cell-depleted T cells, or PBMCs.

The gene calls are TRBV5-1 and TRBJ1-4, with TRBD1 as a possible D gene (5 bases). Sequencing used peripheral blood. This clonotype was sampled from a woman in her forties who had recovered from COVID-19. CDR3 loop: CASSLDPGGGEKLFF. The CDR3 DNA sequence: TGCGCCAGCAGCTTGGACCCCGGGGGGGGTGAAAAACTGTTTTTT.